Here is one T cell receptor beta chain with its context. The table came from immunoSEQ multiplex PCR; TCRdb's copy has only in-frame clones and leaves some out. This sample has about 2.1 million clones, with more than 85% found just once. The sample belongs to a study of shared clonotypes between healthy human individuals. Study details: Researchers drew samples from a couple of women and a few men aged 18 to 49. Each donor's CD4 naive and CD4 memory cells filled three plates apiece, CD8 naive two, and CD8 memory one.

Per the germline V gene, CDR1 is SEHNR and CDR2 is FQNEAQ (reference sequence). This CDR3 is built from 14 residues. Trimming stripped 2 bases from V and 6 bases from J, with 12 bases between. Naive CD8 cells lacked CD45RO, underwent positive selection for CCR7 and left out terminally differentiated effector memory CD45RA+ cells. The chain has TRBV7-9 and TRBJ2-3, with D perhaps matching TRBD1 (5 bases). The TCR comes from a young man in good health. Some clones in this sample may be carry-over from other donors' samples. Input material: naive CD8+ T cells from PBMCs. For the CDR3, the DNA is TGTGCCAGCAGCTTATACCAGGGAAGGGATACGCAGTATTTT. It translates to CASSLYQGRDTQYF.